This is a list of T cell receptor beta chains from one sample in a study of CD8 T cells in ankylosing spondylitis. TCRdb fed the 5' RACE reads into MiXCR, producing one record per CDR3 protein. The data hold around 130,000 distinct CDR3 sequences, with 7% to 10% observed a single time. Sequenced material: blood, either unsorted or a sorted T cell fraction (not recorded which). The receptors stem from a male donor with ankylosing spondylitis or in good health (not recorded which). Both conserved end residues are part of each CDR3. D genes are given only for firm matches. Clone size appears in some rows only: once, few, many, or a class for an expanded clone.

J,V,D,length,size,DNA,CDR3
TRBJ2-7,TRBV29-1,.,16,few,TGCAGCGTTAGGGGGGCTCAGAACAGAGGGACCTACGAGCAGTACTTC,CSVRGAQNRGTYEQYF
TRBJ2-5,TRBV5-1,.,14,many,TGCGCCAGCAGCCGCGGGACGGGTCAAGAGACCCAGTACTTC,CASSRGTGQETQYF
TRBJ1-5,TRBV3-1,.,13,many,TGTGCCAGCAGCCAAGACCCAGACGGGCCCCAGCATTTT,CASSQDPDGPQHF
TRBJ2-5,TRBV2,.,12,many,TGTGCCAGCACCCGCGTCTGGGAGACCCAGTACTTC,CASTRVWETQYF
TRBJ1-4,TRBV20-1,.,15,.,TGCAGTGCTAGACCCCCAGGGATTCGGATTGAAAAACTGTTTTTT,CSARPPGIRIEKLFF
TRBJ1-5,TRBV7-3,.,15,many,TGTGCCAGCAGCTTATCGTCCGTCGGCGGACAGCCCCAGCATTTT,CASSLSSVGGQPQHF
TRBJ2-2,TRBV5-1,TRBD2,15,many,TGCGCCAGCAGCCACAGCGGGAGTACCACCGGGGAGCTGTTTTTT,CASSHSGSTTGELFF
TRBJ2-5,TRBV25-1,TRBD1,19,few,TGTGCCAGCAGTGAATATCCCCCCCGACAGGGGCGAACACCGGAGGTCCAGTACTTC,CASSEYPPRQGRTPEVQYF
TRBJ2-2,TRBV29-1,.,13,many,TGCAGCGTCCGTGGAACGAACACCGGGGAGCTGTTTTTT,CSVRGTNTGELFF
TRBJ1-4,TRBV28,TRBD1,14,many,TGTGCCAGCAGCCGGGACAGCCCAGTAGAAAAACTGTTTTTT,CASSRDSPVEKLFF
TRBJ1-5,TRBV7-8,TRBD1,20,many,TGTGCCAGCAGCTTAGCAGGGACAGAACACACCGTTTATAGCAATCAGCCCCAGCATTTT,CASSLAGTEHTVYSNQPQHF
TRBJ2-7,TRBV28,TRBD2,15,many,TGTGCCAGCAGTTTTGCGGCGCGGGAGATCTACGAGCAGTACTTC,CASSFAAREIYEQYF
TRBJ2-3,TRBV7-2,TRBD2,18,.,TGTGCCAGCAGCTTAGCAGGACTAGCGATTACTAGCACAGATACGCAGTATTTT,CASSLAGLAITSTDTQYF
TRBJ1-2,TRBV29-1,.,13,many,TGCAGCGTTGAAGAAGAGGGGAACTATGGCTACACCTTC,CSVEEEGNYGYTF
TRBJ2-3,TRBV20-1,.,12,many,TGCAGTGCTACGGTCCAGGCTGATACGCAGTATTTT,CSATVQADTQYF
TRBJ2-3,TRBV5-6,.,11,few,TGTGCCAGCAGGGATCGGGCAAGACAAACGTTT,CASRDRARQTF
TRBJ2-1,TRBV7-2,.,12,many,TGTGCCAGCAGCTTGGCCAGCAATGAGCAGTTCTTC,CASSLASNEQFF
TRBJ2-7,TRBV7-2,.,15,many,TGTGCCAGCCTCCTGGGGGCGCCCCCAGGATACGAGCAGTACTTC,CASLLGAPPGYEQYF
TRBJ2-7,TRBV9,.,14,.,TGTGCCAGCAGCGTAGGTCTAGGGACGAGGGAGCAGTACTTC,CASSVGLGTREQYF
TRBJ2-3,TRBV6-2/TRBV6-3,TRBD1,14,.,TGTGCCAGCAGTTACCGTACAGGGGAAGATACGCAGTATTTT,CASSYRTGEDTQYF
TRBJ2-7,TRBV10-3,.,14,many,TGTGCCATCAGCCCGGGACAAGAAGAATACGAGCAGTACTTC,CAISPGQEEYEQYF
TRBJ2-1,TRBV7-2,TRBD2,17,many,TGTGCCAGCAGCCCGTCGTGGGGGTCGGGAGGGTACAATGAGCAGTTCTTC,CASSPSWGSGGYNEQFF
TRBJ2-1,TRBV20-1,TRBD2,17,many,TGCAGTGCTAGAGATCGGGGACTAGCGGCCTCCTACAATGAGCAGTTCTTC,CSARDRGLAASYNEQFF
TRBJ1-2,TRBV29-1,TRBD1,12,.,TGCAGCGTGACAGGGGGCAGCTATGGCTACACCTTC,CSVTGGSYGYTF
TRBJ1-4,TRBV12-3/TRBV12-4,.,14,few,TGTGCCAGCAGTTTTCGGGACAAAAGTGGAAAACTGTTTTTT,CASSFRDKSGKLFF
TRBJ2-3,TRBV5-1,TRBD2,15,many,TGCGCCAGCAGGGGAGGGTTCGTTGGCACAGATACGCAGTATTTT,CASRGGFVGTDTQYF
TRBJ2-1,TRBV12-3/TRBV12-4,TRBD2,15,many,TGTGCCAGCAGTTTAGATCGCTTAGCGGGTAAGGAGCAGTTCTTC,CASSLDRLAGKEQFF
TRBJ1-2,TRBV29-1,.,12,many,TGCAGCGTAATGGACGGTTCATATGGCTACACCTTC,CSVMDGSYGYTF
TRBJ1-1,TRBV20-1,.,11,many,TGCAGTGCTCAGGAGAACACTGAAGCTTTCTTT,CSAQENTEAFF
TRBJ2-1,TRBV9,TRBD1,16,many,TGTGCCAGCAGCGTAGAGGCCAGGGGGCTTAACAATGAGCAGTTCTTC,CASSVEARGLNNEQFF
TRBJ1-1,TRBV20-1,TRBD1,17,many,TGCAGTGCTAGAGCGTACAGGGGCTCGAATATGAACACTGAAGCTTTCTTT,CSARAYRGSNMNTEAFF
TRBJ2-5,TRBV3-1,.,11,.,TGTGCCAGCAGCCAAGTCGGGACCCAGTACTTC,CASSQVGTQYF
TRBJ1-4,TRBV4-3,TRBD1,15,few,TGCGCCAGCAGCCAATACAGGGGGCGGAGTGAAAAACTGTTTTTT,CASSQYRGRSEKLFF
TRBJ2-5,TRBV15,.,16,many,TGTGCCACCAGCAGAGATCCGGGTCAGATCCAAGAGACCCAGTACTTC,CATSRDPGQIQETQYF
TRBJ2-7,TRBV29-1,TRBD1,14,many,TGCAGCGTTGAAGCCGGGACAGGGTTGTACGAGCAGTACTTC,CSVEAGTGLYEQYF
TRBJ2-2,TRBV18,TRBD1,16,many,TGTGCCAGCTCACCCGGACAGGGGAAGAACACCGGGGAGCTGTTTTTT,CASSPGQGKNTGELFF
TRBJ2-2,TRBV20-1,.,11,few,TGCAGTGCCCCCCGGGCCGGGGAGCTGTTTTTT,CSAPRAGELFF
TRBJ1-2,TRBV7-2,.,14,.,TGTGCCAGCAGCTCCCGGTCCCAGAACTATGGCTACACCTTC,CASSSRSQNYGYTF
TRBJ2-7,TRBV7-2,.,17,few,TGTGCCAGCAGCTTAGGCAGCCTTACTAGTTTCGGCTACGAGCAGTACTTC,CASSLGSLTSFGYEQYF
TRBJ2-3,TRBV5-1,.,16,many,TGCGCCAGCAGCCCGGAGGGGAGATCTATCACAGATACGCAGTATTTT,CASSPEGRSITDTQYF
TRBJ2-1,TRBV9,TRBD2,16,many,TGTGCCAGCAGCGTAGGTTCGGGAGGGCCAGTCAATGAGCAGTTCTTC,CASSVGSGGPVNEQFF
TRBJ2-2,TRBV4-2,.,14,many,TGTGCCAGCAGCCCAGAGGCGGTCACCGGGGAGCTGTTTTTT,CASSPEAVTGELFF
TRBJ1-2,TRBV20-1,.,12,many,TGCAGTGCTTTACTAGACTGGTATGGCTACACCTTC,CSALLDWYGYTF
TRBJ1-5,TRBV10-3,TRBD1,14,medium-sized,TGTGCCTCATCGACAGGGGATAGCAATCAGCCCCAGCATTTT,CASSTGDSNQPQHF
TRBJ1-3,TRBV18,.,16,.,TGTGCCAGCTCACCGGTAAACAGGGCCTCTGGAAACACCATATATTTT,CASSPVNRASGNTIYF
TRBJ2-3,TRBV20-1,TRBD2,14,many,TGCAGCGGCACTAGCGGGGCAAGCACAGATACGCAGTATTTT,CSGTSGASTDTQYF
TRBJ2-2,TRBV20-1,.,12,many,TGCAGTGCCCCGGACGATACCGGGGAGCTGTTTTTT,CSAPDDTGELFF
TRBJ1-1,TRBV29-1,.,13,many,TGCAGCGCTGGAGTTGGAATGAACACTGAAGCTTTCTTT,CSAGVGMNTEAFF
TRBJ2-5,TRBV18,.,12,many,TGTGCCAGCTCTACCAGGGTTGAGACCCAGTACTTC,CASSTRVETQYF